This TCR beta chain was obtained from a study of T cell responses to AZD1222 COVID-19 vaccine. This clone was recorded many times. Antigen unknown. Method: immunoSEQ multiplex PCR; TCRdb's copy keeps in-frame clones and lacks some. Of about 76,000 clones in the sample, about 80% are singletons; the top ten hold about 25%. Overall study findings and caveats: At study baseline, merely a handful of AZD1222 recipients were seropositive. Donors were mostly white British, more females; clonal diversity possibly underestimated.

CDR3 length: 14 amino acids. Germline V gene data show CDR1 as ENHRY and CDR2 as SYGVKD. Trimming shortened V by 4 bases and J by 7 bases, and 14 bases separated the two germline ends. This chain joins TRBV10-3 and TRBJ1-5, with no clear D. The clonotype comes from an adult who received the MenACWY meningococcal vaccine as a control. The starting material was peripheral blood, obtained 28 days after the second dose of the MenACWY control vaccine. This chain's CDR3 is CAISVTGGGQPQHF. DNA for the CDR3: TGTGCCATCAGTGTGACGGGAGGCGGACAGCCCCAGCATTTT.